This is a list of T cell receptor beta chains from one sample in a study of blood T cell repertoires in COVID-19. The protocol was immunoSEQ multiplex PCR, while the TCRdb copy is restricted to in-frame clones and leaves out a portion. In the table there are approximately 270,000 clones, just under 90% of which are singletons. The material sequenced was PBMCs or T cells enriched from blood (not recorded which). The receptors derive from a woman aged 60-75 years who had recovered from COVID-19. Both conserved end residues are part of each CDR3. D genes are given only for firm matches. Some rows have no size entry. The others give once, few or many, or a class for an expanded clone.

V gene: TRBV30; clone size: NA; D gene: NA; J gene: TRBJ1-2; CDR3 DNA: TGTGCCTGGAGGGTCCCCCAATCAGAGGGAGGCTACACCTTC; CDR3 protein: CAWRVPQSEGGYTF
V gene: TRBV5-1; clone size: once; D gene: NA; J gene: TRBJ2-3; CDR3 DNA: TGCGCCAGCAAGGAAGGGGGTGAGGCAGATACGCAGTATTTT; CDR3 protein: CASKEGGEADTQYF
V gene: TRBV7-9; clone size: few; D gene: TRBD1; J gene: TRBJ1-2; CDR3 DNA: TGTGCCAGCAGATCGACAGGGGGCCTCGTTCTAGGCTACACCTTC; CDR3 protein: CASRSTGGLVLGYTF
V gene: TRBV28; clone size: NA; D gene: TRBD1; J gene: TRBJ1-2; CDR3 DNA: TGTGCCAGCAGTTCACCGACAGGGGGCGATGGCTACACCTTC; CDR3 protein: CASSSPTGGDGYTF
V gene: TRBV30; clone size: NA; D gene: NA; J gene: TRBJ1-4; CDR3 DNA: TGTGCCTCGGACAGTACTAATGAAAAACTGTTTTTT; CDR3 protein: CASDSTNEKLFF
V gene: TRBV5-1; clone size: NA; D gene: NA; J gene: TRBJ1-2; CDR3 DNA: TGCGCCAGCAGCTTGACTGCCGGAGACGGTGGCTACACCTTC; CDR3 protein: CASSLTAGDGGYTF
V gene: TRBV28; clone size: NA; D gene: NA; J gene: TRBJ1-1; CDR3 DNA: TGTGCCAGCCCCCCGGGGGGGGCATTGTTCACTGAAGCTTTCTTT; CDR3 protein: CASPPGGALFTEAFF
V gene: TRBV7-6; clone size: few; D gene: NA; J gene: TRBJ2-1; CDR3 DNA: TGTGCCAGCAGCTTAGCGGGAGTTTCCTACAATGAGCAGTTCTTC; CDR3 protein: CASSLAGVSYNEQFF
V gene: TRBV6-2/TRBV6-3; clone size: NA; D gene: NA; J gene: TRBJ1-5; CDR3 DNA: TGTGCCAGCAGTCAAACTTCGAACAATCAGCCCCAGCATTTT; CDR3 protein: CASSQTSNNQPQHF
V gene: TRBV19; clone size: NA; D gene: TRBD1; J gene: TRBJ2-4; CDR3 DNA: TGTGCCAGTAGTAAAACTATCCAGGGGGCGTTTAGAAACATTCAGTACTTC; CDR3 protein: CASSKTIQGAFRNIQYF
V gene: TRBV5-4; clone size: NA; D gene: NA; J gene: TRBJ1-2; CDR3 DNA: TGTGCCAGCAGCTTGGAGCTCCAGGCCTATGGCTACACCTTC; CDR3 protein: CASSLELQAYGYTF
V gene: TRBV4-2; clone size: NA; D gene: NA; J gene: TRBJ2-5; CDR3 DNA: TGTGCCAGCAGCCAAGACAGCTGGGCTCAAGAGACCCAGTACTTC; CDR3 protein: CASSQDSWAQETQYF
V gene: TRBV19; clone size: NA; D gene: TRBD2; J gene: TRBJ2-5; CDR3 DNA: TGTGCCACGCGGGGGGGCCCGATGTGGGAGACCCAGTACTTC; CDR3 protein: CATRGGPMWETQYF
V gene: TRBV29-1; clone size: NA; D gene: NA; J gene: TRBJ2-3; CDR3 DNA: TGCAGCGCGCGTACAGTCTCAGATACGCAGTATTTT; CDR3 protein: CSARTVSDTQYF
V gene: TRBV6-1; clone size: NA; D gene: NA; J gene: TRBJ2-5; CDR3 DNA: TGTGCCAGCAGTGAAGAGCAAGCGGCTCTGGGCTTCCAAGAGACCCAGTACTTC; CDR3 protein: CASSEEQAALGFQETQYF
V gene: TRBV6-5; clone size: NA; D gene: TRBD1; J gene: TRBJ1-2; CDR3 DNA: TGTGCCAGCAGTTACTTGGACAGGGTCTATGGCTACACCTTC; CDR3 protein: CASSYLDRVYGYTF
V gene: TRBV2; clone size: NA; D gene: TRBD2; J gene: TRBJ2-5; CDR3 DNA: TGTGCCAGCGGTCTAGCGGGGGGGCCAGAGACCCAGTACTTC; CDR3 protein: CASGLAGGPETQYF
V gene: TRBV30; clone size: once; D gene: TRBD2; J gene: TRBJ2-3; CDR3 DNA: TGTGCCTGGAGTGAGGCCGCGCTAGCGGGCCTGGATACGCAGTATTTT; CDR3 protein: CAWSEAALAGLDTQYF
V gene: TRBV7-2; clone size: NA; D gene: TRBD1; J gene: TRBJ1-6; CDR3 DNA: TGTGCCAGCAGCTCGGGCAGGGGGACCTATAGCTCCTATAATTCACCCCTCCACTTT; CDR3 protein: CASSSGRGTYSSYNSPLHF
V gene: TRBV7-2; clone size: NA; D gene: NA; J gene: TRBJ1-6; CDR3 DNA: TGTGCCAGCAGCGCGAAGATACAGGGTAGATCACCCCTCCACTTT; CDR3 protein: CASSAKIQGRSPLHF
V gene: TRBV7-9; clone size: NA; D gene: TRBD1; J gene: TRBJ1-5; CDR3 DNA: TGTGCCAGCAGCTCTACAGGGGGCGGAGGTGGCAATCAGCCCCAGCATTTT; CDR3 protein: CASSSTGGGGGNQPQHF
V gene: TRBV7-3; clone size: NA; D gene: NA; J gene: TRBJ2-7; CDR3 DNA: TGTGCCAGCAGCTCCGAGAACCTTTTC; CDR3 protein: CASSSENLF
V gene: TRBV12-3/TRBV12-4; clone size: NA; D gene: NA; J gene: TRBJ2-1; CDR3 DNA: TGTGCCAGCAGTTTATGGGGCTTCCGGGAGCAGTTCTTC; CDR3 protein: CASSLWGFREQFF
V gene: TRBV9; clone size: NA; D gene: NA; J gene: TRBJ1-3; CDR3 DNA: TGTGCCAGCAGCGTCGGGGGTCCTCTTAGAAACACCATATATTTT; CDR3 protein: CASSVGGPLRNTIYF
V gene: TRBV28; clone size: once; D gene: NA; J gene: TRBJ1-4; CDR3 DNA: TGTGCCAGCACCTTGCCCGGGGGTTATGAAAAACTGTTTTTT; CDR3 protein: CASTLPGGYEKLFF
V gene: TRBV20-1; clone size: NA; D gene: NA; J gene: TRBJ2-1; CDR3 DNA: TGCAGTGCTAGTCTGGGACTCCACAATGAGCAGTTCTTC; CDR3 protein: CSASLGLHNEQFF
V gene: TRBV2; clone size: NA; D gene: TRBD1; J gene: TRBJ2-1; CDR3 DNA: TGTGCCAGCAGTGATAGGGACAGGGCTTCCTACAATGAGCAGTTCTTC; CDR3 protein: CASSDRDRASYNEQFF
V gene: TRBV7-3; clone size: once; D gene: NA; J gene: TRBJ1-3; CDR3 DNA: TGTGCCAGCAGCCCAACCCCGGGGTTTCTTGGAAACACCATATATTTT; CDR3 protein: CASSPTPGFLGNTIYF
V gene: TRBV30; clone size: NA; D gene: NA; J gene: TRBJ2-1; CDR3 DNA: TGTGCCTGGGCCCTGAGCGGAGCAAGCAATGAGCAGTTCTTC; CDR3 protein: CAWALSGASNEQFF
V gene: TRBV11-1; clone size: once; D gene: NA; J gene: TRBJ2-2; CDR3 DNA: TGTGCCAGCAGCTTAACGGGGAACACCGGGGAGCTGTTTTTT; CDR3 protein: CASSLTGNTGELFF
V gene: TRBV11-3; clone size: NA; D gene: TRBD1; J gene: TRBJ1-2; CDR3 DNA: TGTGCCAGCGGGGACAGGGGGGACTATGGCTACACCTTC; CDR3 protein: CASGDRGDYGYTF
V gene: TRBV14; clone size: NA; D gene: NA; J gene: TRBJ2-1; CDR3 DNA: TGTGCCAGCAGCCAAGGCTGGACAGAGCTCGATGAGCAGTTCTTC; CDR3 protein: CASSQGWTELDEQFF
V gene: TRBV19; clone size: NA; D gene: NA; J gene: TRBJ1-4; CDR3 DNA: TGTGCCAGTAGTATAACAGGGCTGCGAGAAAAACTGTTTTTT; CDR3 protein: CASSITGLREKLFF
V gene: TRBV29-1; clone size: NA; D gene: TRBD2; J gene: TRBJ2-1; CDR3 DNA: TGCAGCGTGAATTCGGGACTAGCGCGATACAATGAGCAGTTCTTC; CDR3 protein: CSVNSGLARYNEQFF
V gene: TRBV7-6; clone size: NA; D gene: TRBD1; J gene: TRBJ1-5; CDR3 DNA: TGTGCCAGCAGCTCATTACCCGGGACAGTAAATCAGCCCCAGCATTTT; CDR3 protein: CASSSLPGTVNQPQHF
V gene: TRBV12-3/TRBV12-4; clone size: few; D gene: NA; J gene: TRBJ1-4; CDR3 DNA: TGTGCCAGCAGTTTTCAGGGGTTTGAAAAACTGTTTTTT; CDR3 protein: CASSFQGFEKLFF
V gene: TRBV3-1/TRBV3-2; clone size: NA; D gene: TRBD1; J gene: TRBJ1-6; CDR3 DNA: TGTGCCAGCAGCCAGATGGGGACAGAATTTTCACCCCTCCACTTT; CDR3 protein: CASSQMGTEFSPLHF
V gene: TRBV15; clone size: NA; D gene: NA; J gene: TRBJ2-1; CDR3 DNA: TGTGCCACCAGCAGAGAGAGAGCTTCCGATGAGCAGTTCTTC; CDR3 protein: CATSRERASDEQFF
V gene: TRBV5-1; clone size: once; D gene: NA; J gene: TRBJ2-3; CDR3 DNA: TGCGCCAGCAGCTTGGTTCCTTCAGATACGCAGTATTTT; CDR3 protein: CASSLVPSDTQYF
V gene: TRBV28; clone size: few; D gene: TRBD2; J gene: TRBJ2-7; CDR3 DNA: TGTGCCAGCAGTTCTCCTCTGGTAGCGGGGAGCTCCTACGAGCAGTACTTC; CDR3 protein: CASSSPLVAGSSYEQYF
V gene: TRBV6-5; clone size: NA; D gene: NA; J gene: TRBJ2-1; CDR3 DNA: TGTGCCAGTGGGATGACGGGGAGCAATGAGCAGTTCTTC; CDR3 protein: CASGMTGSNEQFF
V gene: TRBV19; clone size: NA; D gene: NA; J gene: TRBJ2-5; CDR3 DNA: TGTGCCAGTAGTAAAGGAGGCCTAAAAGACGGGAGAGCCCAGTACTTC; CDR3 protein: CASSKGGLKDGRAQYF
V gene: TRBV6-5; clone size: NA; D gene: TRBD1; J gene: TRBJ2-2; CDR3 DNA: TGTGCCAGCAGTTACGGGACAGGGTTCGGGGAGCTGTTTTTT; CDR3 protein: CASSYGTGFGELFF
V gene: TRBV13; clone size: NA; D gene: NA; J gene: TRBJ2-5; CDR3 DNA: TGTGCCAGCAGCTTAGTGTCAGGGCTTCGGGAGACCCAGTACTTC; CDR3 protein: CASSLVSGLRETQYF
V gene: TRBV18; clone size: once; D gene: TRBD1; J gene: TRBJ2-7; CDR3 DNA: TGTGCCAGCTCACCGGGACAGGGTCTATACGAGCAGTACTTC; CDR3 protein: CASSPGQGLYEQYF
V gene: TRBV5-1; clone size: NA; D gene: TRBD1; J gene: TRBJ1-4; CDR3 DNA: TGCGCCAGCAGCTTTGGGACAGGGTATGAAAAACTGTTTTTT; CDR3 protein: CASSFGTGYEKLFF
V gene: TRBV15; clone size: NA; D gene: TRBD1; J gene: TRBJ1-5; CDR3 DNA: TGTGCCACCAGCAGCGACAGGGGGGCTCAGCCCCAGCATTTT; CDR3 protein: CATSSDRGAQPQHF
V gene: TRBV29-1; clone size: NA; D gene: TRBD2; J gene: TRBJ2-2; CDR3 DNA: TGCAGCGTCGGGACTAGCGGGAACACCGGGGAGCTGTTTTTT; CDR3 protein: CSVGTSGNTGELFF
V gene: TRBV30; clone size: NA; D gene: TRBD1; J gene: TRBJ2-1; CDR3 DNA: TGTGCCTGGGGGACAGGGGGCAATGAGCAGTTCTTC; CDR3 protein: CAWGTGGNEQFF
V gene: TRBV15; clone size: NA; D gene: NA; J gene: TRBJ1-5; CDR3 DNA: TGTGCCACCAGCAGCGGCAATCAGCCCCAGCATTTT; CDR3 protein: CATSSGNQPQHF
V gene: TRBV18; clone size: NA; D gene: TRBD2; J gene: TRBJ2-4; CDR3 DNA: TGTGCCAGCTCACCGGGACTAGCGGGGGGGGTCAAAAACATTCAGTACTTC; CDR3 protein: CASSPGLAGGVKNIQYF
V gene: TRBV2; clone size: NA; D gene: NA; J gene: TRBJ2-7; CDR3 DNA: TGTGCCAGCAGGGGGACTTCCGCCTACGAGCAGTACTTC; CDR3 protein: CASRGTSAYEQYF